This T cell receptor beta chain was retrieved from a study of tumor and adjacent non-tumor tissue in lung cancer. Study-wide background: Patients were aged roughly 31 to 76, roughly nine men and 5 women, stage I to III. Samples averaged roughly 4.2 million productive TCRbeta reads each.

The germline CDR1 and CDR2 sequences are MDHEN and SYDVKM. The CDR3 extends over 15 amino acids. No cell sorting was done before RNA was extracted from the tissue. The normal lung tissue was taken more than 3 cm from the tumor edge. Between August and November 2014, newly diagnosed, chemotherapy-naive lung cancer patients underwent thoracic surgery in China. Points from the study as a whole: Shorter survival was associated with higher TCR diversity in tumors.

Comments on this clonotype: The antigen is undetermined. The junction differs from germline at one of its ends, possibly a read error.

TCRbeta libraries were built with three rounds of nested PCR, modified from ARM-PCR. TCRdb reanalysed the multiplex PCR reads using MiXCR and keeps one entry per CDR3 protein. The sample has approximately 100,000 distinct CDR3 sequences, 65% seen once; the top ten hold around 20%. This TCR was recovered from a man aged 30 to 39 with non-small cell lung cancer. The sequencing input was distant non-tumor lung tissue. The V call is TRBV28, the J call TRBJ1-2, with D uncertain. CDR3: CASSLPRGLDYGYIF. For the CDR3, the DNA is TGTGCCAGCAGCCTCCCTCGGGGTTTGGACTATGGATACATCTTC.